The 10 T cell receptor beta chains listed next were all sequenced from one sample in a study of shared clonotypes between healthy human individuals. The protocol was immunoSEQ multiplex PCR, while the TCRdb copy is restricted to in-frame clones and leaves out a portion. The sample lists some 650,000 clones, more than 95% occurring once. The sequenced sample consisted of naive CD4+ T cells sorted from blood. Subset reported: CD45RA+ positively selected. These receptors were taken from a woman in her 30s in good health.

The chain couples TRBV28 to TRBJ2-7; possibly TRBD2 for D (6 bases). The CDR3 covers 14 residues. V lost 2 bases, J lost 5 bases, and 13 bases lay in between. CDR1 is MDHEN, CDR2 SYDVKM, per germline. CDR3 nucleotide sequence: TGTGCCAGCAGTTTAGCCGGGAGTCGTAACGAGCAGTACTTC. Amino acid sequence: CASSLAGSRNEQYF.

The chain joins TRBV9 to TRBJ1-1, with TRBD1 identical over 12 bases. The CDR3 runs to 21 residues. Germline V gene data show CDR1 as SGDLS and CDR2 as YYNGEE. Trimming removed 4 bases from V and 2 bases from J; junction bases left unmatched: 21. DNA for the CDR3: TGTGCCAGCAGCCTCCGGGACAGGGGGCGGGGGGAAGGTATTGGTAACACTGAAGCTTTCTTT. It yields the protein CASSLRDRGRGEGIGNTEAFF.

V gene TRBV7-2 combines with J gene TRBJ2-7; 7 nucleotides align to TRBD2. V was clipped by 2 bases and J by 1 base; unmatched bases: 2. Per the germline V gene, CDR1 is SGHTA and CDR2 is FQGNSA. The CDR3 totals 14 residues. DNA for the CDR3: TGTGCCAGCAGCTTATGGGAGGGTTCCTACGAGCAGTACTTC. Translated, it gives CASSLWEGSYEQYF.

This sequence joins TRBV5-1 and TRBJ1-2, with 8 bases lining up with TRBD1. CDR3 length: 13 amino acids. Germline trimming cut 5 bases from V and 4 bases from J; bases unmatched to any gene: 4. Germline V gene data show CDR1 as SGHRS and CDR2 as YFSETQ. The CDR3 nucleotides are TGCGCCAGCAGTTGGACAGGGAGCTATGGCTACACCTTC. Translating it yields CASSWTGSYGYTF.

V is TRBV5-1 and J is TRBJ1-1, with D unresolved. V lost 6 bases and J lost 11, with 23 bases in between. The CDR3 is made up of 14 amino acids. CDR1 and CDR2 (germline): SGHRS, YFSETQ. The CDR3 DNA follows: TGCGCCAGCACATTTGGGCCCTCAGCTGTTAGGGCTTTCTTT. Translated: CASTFGPSAVRAFF.

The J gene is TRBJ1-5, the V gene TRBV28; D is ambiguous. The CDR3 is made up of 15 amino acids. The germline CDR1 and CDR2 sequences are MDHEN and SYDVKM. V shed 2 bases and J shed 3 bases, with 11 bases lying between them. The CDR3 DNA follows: TGTGCCAGCAGTTTAGTAGGCAGAGCCAATCAGCCCCAGCATTTT. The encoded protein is CASSLVGRANQPQHF.

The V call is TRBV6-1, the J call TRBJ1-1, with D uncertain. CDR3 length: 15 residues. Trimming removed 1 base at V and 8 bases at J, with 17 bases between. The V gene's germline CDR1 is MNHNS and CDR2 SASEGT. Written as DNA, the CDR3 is TGTGCCAGCAGTGAAGGGCGGGGTGGCGGTAGGGAAGCTTTCTTT. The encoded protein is CASSEGRGGGREAFF.

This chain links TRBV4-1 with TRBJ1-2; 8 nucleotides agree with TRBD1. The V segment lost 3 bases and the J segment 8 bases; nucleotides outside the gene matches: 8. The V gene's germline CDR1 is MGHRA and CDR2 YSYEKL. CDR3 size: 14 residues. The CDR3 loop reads CASSQAGGAGGYTF. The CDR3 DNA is TGCGCCAGCAGCCAGGCAGGGGGCGCAGGCGGCTACACCTTC.

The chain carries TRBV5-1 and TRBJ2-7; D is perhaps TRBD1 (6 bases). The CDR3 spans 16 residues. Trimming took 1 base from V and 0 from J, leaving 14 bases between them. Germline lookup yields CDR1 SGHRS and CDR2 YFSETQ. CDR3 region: CASSLLAWDNSYEQYF. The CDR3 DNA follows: TGCGCCAGCAGCTTGTTGGCTTGGGACAACTCCTACGAGCAGTACTTC.

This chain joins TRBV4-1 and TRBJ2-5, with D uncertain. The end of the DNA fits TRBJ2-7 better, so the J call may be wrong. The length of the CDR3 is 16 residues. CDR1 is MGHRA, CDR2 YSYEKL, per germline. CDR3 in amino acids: CASSQESAVSSYEQYF. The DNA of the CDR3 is TGCGCCAGCAGCCAAGAGTCGGCGGTCAGCTCCTACGAGCAGTACTTC.